The 14 T cell receptor beta chains reported below all come from one sample, sequenced in a study of blood T cell repertoires in COVID-19. The data were produced by immunoSEQ multiplex PCR, yet TCRdb's version contains in-frame clones alone and is incomplete. The sample includes some 99,000 clones, approximately 90% seen only once; the top ten take roughly 4.2%. The sample comprised peripheral blood. These TCRs come from a human donor with COVID-19, enrolled during active disease. The donor label of this sample is uncertain.

J is TRBJ2-2 and V is TRBV3-1 (or the pseudogene TRBV3-2); 9 bases match TRBD2. This CDR3 spans 16 amino acids. The junction had 3 bases not matched to a gene; V was cut back by 0 bases and J by 4 bases. Germline CDR1 LGHDT, CDR2 YNNKEL (reference sequence). The CDR3 reads CASSQEAGGFTGELFF. The CDR3 bases are TGTGCCAGCAGCCAAGAAGCGGGAGGTTTCACCGGGGAGCTGTTTTTT.

The table lists this clone with a few counts. The gene calls are TRBV7-8 and TRBJ1-3; D not certain. Germline V gene sequence: CDR1 SGHVS, CDR2 FQNEAQ. V lost 5 bases and J 7 bases, leaving 18 bases between the germline ends. CDR3 size: 15 residues. The CDR3 loop reads CASSRPGEQRNTIYF. CDR3 DNA sequence: TGTGCCAGCAGCCGCCCCGGGGAGCAGCGGAACACCATATATTTT.

This clone was detected only a few times. The genes are TRBV19 and TRBJ1-1; D is unresolved. Germline CDR1 reads LNHDA; CDR2 reads SQIVND (reference sequence). CDR3 size: 13 residues. V lost 6 bases to trimming and J lost 11 bases, with 19 bases between them. CDR3 sequence: CASSTTGSQIAFF. The CDR3 DNA reads as TGTGCCAGTAGCACCACCGGGTCCCAGATCGCTTTCTTT.

This clone was counted between two and nine times. The V call is TRBV11-2, the J call TRBJ2-1; 7 bases match TRBD1. Looked up from germline, CDR1 is SGHAT and CDR2 is FQNNGV. The trim removed 4 bases at V and 4 bases at J, leaving 10 bases unmatched. This CDR3 is built from 16 residues. CDR3 region: CASSSYRGPSYNEQFF. The CDR3 DNA reads TGTGCCAGCAGCTCATACAGGGGTCCCTCATACAATGAGCAGTTCTTC.

This sequence joins TRBV5-4 and TRBJ1-4; D is unresolved. The CDR3 is 14 residues long. The V gene's germline CDR1 is SGHNT and CDR2 YYREEE (reference sequence). V gave up 3 bases and J gave up 4 bases, with 10 bases separating them. The CDR3 protein is CASSSDGINEKLFF. The CDR3 bases are TGTGCCAGCAGCTCAGACGGGATTAATGAAAAACTGTTTTTT.

In the case of this clone: The sample carries other DNA sequences with the same CDR3. This sequence joins TRBV14 and TRBJ1-3; D not certain. The CDR3 is 14 residues long. Trimming removed 2 bases at V and 4 bases at J, with 9 bases between. Germline V lookup: CDR1 SGHDN, CDR2 FVKESK. This CDR3 reads CASSQNAQGNTIYF. For the CDR3, the DNA is TGTGCCAGCAGCCAAAACGCTCAGGGAAACACCATATATTTT.

This clone was recorded at least ten times. The V gene is TRBV5-1, the J gene TRBJ2-7; 7 positions match TRBD1. The CDR3 length is 14 residues. Germline assignment: CDR1 SGHRS and CDR2 YFSETQ. V gave up 4 bases and J gave up 7 bases; unmatched junction bases: 11. Here the CDR3 DNA reads TGCGCCAGCAGCCCCTTAGGGGGCGCGGAGGAGCAGTACTTC. Its translation is CASSPLGGAEEQYF.

This chain links TRBV4-2 with TRBJ1-2; the D gene is possibly TRBD1 (5 bases). V gave up 3 bases and J gave up 4 bases, with 18 bases separating them. CDR3 length: 16 residues. The V gene's germline CDR1 is LGHNA and CDR2 YNFKEQ. The CDR3 coding sequence is TGTGCCAGCAGCCAGGAACAGGTTACCTTTATCTATGGCTACACCTTC. Its translation is CASSQEQVTFIYGYTF.

The V call is TRBV2, the J call TRBJ2-7; 8 bases align to TRBD1. The CDR3 loop spans 13 amino acids. Germline CDR1 is SNHLY and CDR2 is FYNNEI. V trimming: 7 bases; J trimming: 7 bases; junction bases outside the gene matches: 9. Here the CDR3 reads CASTQGVWKEQYF. The CDR3 DNA reads TGTGCCAGCACACAGGGGGTTTGGAAAGAGCAGTACTTC.

The rearrangement links TRBV19 to TRBJ1-2; TRBD1 is a possible D gene (5 bases). The germline V and J ends were trimmed by 3 bases and 0 bases, with 11 bases remaining between them. Germline V CDR1 and CDR2: LNHDA, SQIVND (reference sequence). This CDR3 is 15 amino acids long. Written as DNA, the CDR3 is TGTGCCAGTAGTATCCAGGGCTATTCTAACTATGGCTACACCTTC. Its protein is CASSIQGYSNYGYTF.

This chain links TRBV9 with TRBJ2-3; 12 positions match TRBD2. This CDR3 spans 17 amino acids. V trimming: 3 bases; J trimming: 0 bases; junction bases outside the gene matches: 5. CDR1 is SGDLS and CDR2 is YYNGEE in the germline V gene. The CDR3: CASSGLGTSGSTDTQYF. The CDR3 coding sequence is TGTGCCAGCAGCGGACTGGGGACTAGCGGGAGCACAGATACGCAGTATTTT.

This chain uses TRBV29-1 with TRBJ1-4; tentatively, D is TRBD1 (6 bases). CDR3 size: 14 residues. Deletions cut 6 bases from V and 7 bases from J, with 18 bases between. From germline, CDR1 is SQVTM and CDR2 ANQGSEA. The CDR3 sequence is CSVAYKGVGEKLFF. CDR3 nucleotides: TGCAGCGTCGCATACAAGGGGGTTGGTGAAAAACTGTTTTTT.

The chain couples TRBV5-4 to TRBJ1-2, with D unclear. The CDR3 runs to 15 residues. V lost 0 bases and J lost 5, with 14 bases in between. The germline gives CDR1 SGHNT, CDR2 YYREEE (reference sequence). CDR3 amino acids: CASSLAFLSSYGYTF. In DNA form, the CDR3 reads TGTGCCAGCAGCTTGGCTTTCCTCAGTTCATATGGCTACACCTTC.

The chain has TRBV29-1 and TRBJ2-1, with 8 bases matching TRBD2. J gave up 10 bases and V 8 bases, and 13 bases lay outside the gene matches. The CDR3 has 13 amino acids. In germline, CDR1 is SQVTM, CDR2 ANQGSEA. The CDR3 bases are TGCAGCCCCCGTAGCGGGGCCACGGGGGAGCAGTTCTTC. This encodes CSPRSGATGEQFF.